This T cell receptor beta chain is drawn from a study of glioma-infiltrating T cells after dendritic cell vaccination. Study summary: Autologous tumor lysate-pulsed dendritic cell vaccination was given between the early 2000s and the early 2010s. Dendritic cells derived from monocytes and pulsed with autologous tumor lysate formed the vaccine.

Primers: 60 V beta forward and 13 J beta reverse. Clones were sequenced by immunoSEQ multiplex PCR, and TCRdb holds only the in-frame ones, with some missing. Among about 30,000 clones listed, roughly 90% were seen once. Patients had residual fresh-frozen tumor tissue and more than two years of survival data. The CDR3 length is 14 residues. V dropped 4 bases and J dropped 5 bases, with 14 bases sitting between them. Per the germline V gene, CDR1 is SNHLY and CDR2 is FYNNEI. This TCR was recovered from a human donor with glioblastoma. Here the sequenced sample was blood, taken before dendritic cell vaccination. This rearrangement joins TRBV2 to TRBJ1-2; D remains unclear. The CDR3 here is CASSVLQIKYGYTF. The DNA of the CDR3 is TGTGCCAGCAGTGTGTTACAGATTAAATATGGCTACACCTTC.